One T cell receptor beta chain is described in this entry. The data belong to a study of technical replicates of blood from a handful of donors. The data were produced by immunoSEQ multiplex PCR, yet TCRdb's version contains in-frame clones alone and is incomplete. The sample yields about 72,000 clones, just under 95% seen once. The germline V and J ends were trimmed by 0 bases and 1 base, with 15 bases remaining between them. CDR3 length: 17 amino acids. CDR1 is KGHSH, CDR2 LQKENI, per germline. The sequence was collected from a human donor in good health. What was sequenced was T cells isolated from PBMCs. J is TRBJ1-2 and V is TRBV18; no clear D gene. CDR3 in DNA: TGTGCCAGCTCACCACCGATAAGGGAGATACTTAACTATGGCTACACCTTC. Protein sequence: CASSPPIREILNYGYTF.